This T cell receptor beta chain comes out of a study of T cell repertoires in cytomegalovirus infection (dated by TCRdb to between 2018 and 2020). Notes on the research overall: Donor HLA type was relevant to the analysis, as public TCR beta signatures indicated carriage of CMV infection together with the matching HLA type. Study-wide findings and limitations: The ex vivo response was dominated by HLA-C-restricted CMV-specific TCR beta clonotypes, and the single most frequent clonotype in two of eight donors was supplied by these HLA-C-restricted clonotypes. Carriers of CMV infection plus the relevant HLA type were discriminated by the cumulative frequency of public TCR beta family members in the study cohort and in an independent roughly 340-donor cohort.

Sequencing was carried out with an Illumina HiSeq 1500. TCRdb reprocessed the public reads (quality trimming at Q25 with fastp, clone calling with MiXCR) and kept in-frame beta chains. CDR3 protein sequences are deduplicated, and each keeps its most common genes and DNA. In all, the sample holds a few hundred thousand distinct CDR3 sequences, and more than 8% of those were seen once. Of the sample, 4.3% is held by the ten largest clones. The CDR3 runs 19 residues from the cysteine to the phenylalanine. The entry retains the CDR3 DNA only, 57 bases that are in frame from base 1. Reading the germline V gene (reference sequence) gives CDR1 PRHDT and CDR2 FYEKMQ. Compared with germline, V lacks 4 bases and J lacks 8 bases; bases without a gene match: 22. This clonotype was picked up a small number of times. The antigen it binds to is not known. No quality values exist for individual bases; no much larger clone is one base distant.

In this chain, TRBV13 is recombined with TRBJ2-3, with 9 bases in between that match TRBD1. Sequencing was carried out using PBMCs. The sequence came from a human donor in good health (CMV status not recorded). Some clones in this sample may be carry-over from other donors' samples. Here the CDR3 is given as CASSSDVQGALTLGSTQYF. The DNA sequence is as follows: TGTGCCAGCAGCTCCGACGTACAGGGGGCGCTAACCCTTGGGAGTACGCAGTATTTT. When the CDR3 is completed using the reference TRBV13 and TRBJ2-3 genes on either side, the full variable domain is AAGVIQSPRHLIKEKRETATLKCYPIPRHDTVYWYQQGPGQDPQFLISFYEKMQSDKGSIPDRFSAQQFSDYHSELNMSSLELGDSALYFCASSSDVQGALTLGSTQYFGPGTRLTVL.